The 11 T cell receptor beta chains in this list originate from one sample, sequenced in a study of shared clonotypes between healthy human individuals. Measured with immunoSEQ multiplex PCR; TCRdb has only the in-frame clones, and not every one. The sample has about 2 million clones; roughly 94% are singletons. The sample consisted of naive CD4+ T cells sorted from blood. The subset denotes: CD45RA+ positively selected. The receptors come from a man between 18 and 29 years old in good health.

This rearrangement joins TRBV6-4 to TRBJ2-7, with 12 bases aligning to TRBD2. Per the germline V gene, CDR1 is MRHNA and CDR2 is SNTAGT. The CDR3 covers 15 residues. The J segment lost 3 bases and the V segment lost 4 bases, leaving 4 bases of the junction unmatched. CDR3 sequence: CASSAMGLAGYEQYF. CDR3 DNA sequence: TGTGCCAGCAGTGCTATGGGACTAGCGGGCTACGAGCAGTACTTC.

DNA for the CDR3: TGTGCCAGCAGCGTGACGGGACAGGCTAGAGTCGGGGAGCTGTTTTTT. Translating gives CASSVTGQARVGELFF. The V and J genes are TRBV9 and TRBJ2-2; 8 bases align to TRBD1. The CDR3 length is 16 residues. Looked up from germline, CDR1 is SGDLS and CDR2 is YYNGEE. J gave up 7 bases and V 2 bases, and 10 bases lay outside the gene matches.

The chain recombines TRBV7-2 with TRBJ2-7; D is uncertain. V was trimmed by 5 bases and J by 6 bases, leaving 17 bases between them. This CDR3 is built from 14 residues. Germline CDR1 is SGHTA and CDR2 is FQGNSA. The CDR3 loop is CASSPFDGQLEQYF. The CDR3 DNA follows: TGTGCCAGCAGCCCCTTCGATGGCCAGCTCGAGCAGTACTTC.

V gene TRBV28 combines with J gene TRBJ1-1; no definite D call. The V end was cut by 6 bases, the J end by 0 bases, with 17 bases between. The CDR3 runs 16 residues. In germline, CDR1 is MDHEN, CDR2 SYDVKM. CDR3 protein: CASRYRPTAMNTEAFF. The DNA for the CDR3 is TGTGCCAGCAGATACAGACCGACGGCGATGAACACTGAAGCTTTCTTT.

The CDR3 region has the DNA TGTGCCAGCAGTAGCTGGGGGGTCCGGGATGAGCAGTACTTC. Amino acids: CASSSWGVRDEQYF. The chain carries TRBV28 and TRBJ2-7, with a tentative D call TRBD2 (6 bases). The V gene's germline CDR1 is MDHEN and CDR2 SYDVKM. CDR3 size: 14 residues. Trimming removed 5 bases from V and 7 bases from J, with 18 bases in between.

As for this clone: The sample contains more than one DNA sequence encoding this CDR3. The gene calls are TRBV18 and TRBJ2-2, with D uncertain. The CDR3 has 12 residues. The V end was cut by 3 bases, the J end by 6 bases, with 5 bases between. Germline V gives CDR1 KGHSH, CDR2 LQKENI. CDR3 nucleotide sequence: TGTGCCAGCTCACCTACCGCCGGGGAGCTGTTTTTT. Its protein is CASSPTAGELFF.

The chain joins TRBV5-1 to TRBJ2-5; D may be TRBD2 (5 bases). Germline lookup yields CDR1 SGHRS and CDR2 YFSETQ. The CDR3 has 13 amino acids. V lost 9 bases and J 5 bases, leaving 17 bases between the germline ends. CDR3 nucleotide sequence: TGCGCCACCTCCAGCGGCGGTGGGGAGACCCAGTACTTC. Its translation is CATSSGGGETQYF.

Regarding this clone: This specimen includes other DNA sequences encoding the same CDR3. The rearrangement joins TRBV30 to TRBJ1-5; D perhaps matches TRBD1 (5 bases). Germline CDR1 GTSNPN, CDR2 SVGIG (reference sequence). Trimming took off 0 bases at V and 5 bases at J, with 8 bases between the two ends. This CDR3 has 13 residues. CDR3 loop: CAWSVSGDQPQHF. The CDR3 bases are TGTGCCTGGAGTGTATCGGGGGATCAGCCCCAGCATTTT.

The chain employs TRBV30 and TRBJ1-1; TRBD1 aligns across 7 bases. The germline CDR1 and CDR2 sequences are GTSNPN and SVGIG (reference sequence). CDR3 size: 14 residues. The ends lost 3 bases at V and 1 base at J; junction bases unmatched: 5. The CDR3 DNA reads TGTGCCTGGAGAACAGGGGCCGGGAACACTGAAGCTTTCTTT. Translation: CAWRTGAGNTEAFF.

This rearrangement joins TRBV9 to TRBJ1-5; D is possibly TRBD1 (6 bases). CDR3 size: 15 residues. Deletions cut 3 bases from V and 2 bases from J, with 12 bases between. CDR1 is SGDLS and CDR2 is YYNGEE in the germline V gene. In nucleotides, the CDR3 is TGTGCCAGCAGCGCACAGGGTTTAGGCAATCAGCCCCAGCATTTT. This translates into CASSAQGLGNQPQHF.

The V and J genes are TRBV30 and TRBJ1-2, with a tentative D call TRBD1 (6 bases). CDR3 length equals 14 residues. The germline CDR1 and CDR2 sequences are GTSNPN and SVGIG (reference sequence). Trimming left V 2 bases short and J 4 bases short, with 14 bases between. The CDR3 DNA reads as TGTGCCTGGAGTCCTTGGGCAGGGGCCTATGGCTACACCTTC. This translates into CAWSPWAGAYGYTF.